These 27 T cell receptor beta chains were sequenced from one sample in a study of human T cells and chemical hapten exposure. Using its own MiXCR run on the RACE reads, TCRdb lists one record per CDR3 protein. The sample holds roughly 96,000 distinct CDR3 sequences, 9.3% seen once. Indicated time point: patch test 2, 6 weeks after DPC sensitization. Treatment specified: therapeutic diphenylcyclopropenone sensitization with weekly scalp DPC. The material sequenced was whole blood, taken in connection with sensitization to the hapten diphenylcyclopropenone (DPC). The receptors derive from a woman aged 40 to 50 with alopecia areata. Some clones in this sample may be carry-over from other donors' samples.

DNA of the CDR3: TGTGCCATCAGCCAAGGAACTACTAACTATGGCTACACCTTC. This gives the protein CAISQGTTNYGYTF. The V gene is TRBV10-3, the J gene TRBJ1-2; D is uncertain. The CDR3 covers 14 residues. Looked up from germline, CDR1 is ENHRY and CDR2 is SYGVKD. The V and J ends lost 6 bases and 0 bases respectively, with 11 bases between them.

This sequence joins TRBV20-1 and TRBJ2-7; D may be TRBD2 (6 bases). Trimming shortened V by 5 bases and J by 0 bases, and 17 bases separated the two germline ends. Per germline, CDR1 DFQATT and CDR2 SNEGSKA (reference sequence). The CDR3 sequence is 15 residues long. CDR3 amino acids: CSASQAGQNSYEQYF. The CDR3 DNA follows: TGCAGTGCTTCTCAAGCGGGTCAAAACTCCTACGAGCAGTACTTC.

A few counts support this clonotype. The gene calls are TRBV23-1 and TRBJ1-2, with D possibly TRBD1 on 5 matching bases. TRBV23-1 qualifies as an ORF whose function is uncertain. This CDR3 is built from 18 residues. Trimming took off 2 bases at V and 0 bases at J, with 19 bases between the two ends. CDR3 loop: CASSQPRDRSTSNYGYTF. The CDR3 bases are TGCGCCAGCAGTCAACCCCGGGACCGAAGCACCTCTAACTATGGCTACACCTTC.

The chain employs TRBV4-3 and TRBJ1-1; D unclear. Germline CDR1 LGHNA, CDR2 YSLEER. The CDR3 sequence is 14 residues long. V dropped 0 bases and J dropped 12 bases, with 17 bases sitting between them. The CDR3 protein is CASSQDIWKQPTFF. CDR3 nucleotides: TGCGCCAGCAGCCAAGATATATGGAAACAACCGACTTTCTTT.

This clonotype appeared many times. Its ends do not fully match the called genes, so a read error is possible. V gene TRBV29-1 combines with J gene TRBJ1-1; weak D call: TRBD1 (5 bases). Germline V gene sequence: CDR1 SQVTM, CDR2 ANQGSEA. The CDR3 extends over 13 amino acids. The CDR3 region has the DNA TGCAGCGTCGAAGGGGAAGGTTGGACTGAAGCTTTCTTT. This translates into CSVEGEGWTEAFF.

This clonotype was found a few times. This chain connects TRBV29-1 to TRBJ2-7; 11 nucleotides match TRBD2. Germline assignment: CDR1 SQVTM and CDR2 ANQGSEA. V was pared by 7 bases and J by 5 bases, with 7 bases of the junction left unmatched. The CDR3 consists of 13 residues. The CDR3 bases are TGCAGCGCCTTCCTAGCGGGAGGCAACGAGCAGTACTTC. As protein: CSAFLAGGNEQYF.

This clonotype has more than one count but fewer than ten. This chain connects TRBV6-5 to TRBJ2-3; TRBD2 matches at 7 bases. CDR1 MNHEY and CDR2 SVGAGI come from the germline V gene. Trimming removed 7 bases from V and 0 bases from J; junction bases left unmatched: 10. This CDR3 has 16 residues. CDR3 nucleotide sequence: TGTGCCAGCACCGGCCCTAGCGGACATAGCACAGATACGCAGTATTTT. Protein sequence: CASTGPSGHSTDTQYF.

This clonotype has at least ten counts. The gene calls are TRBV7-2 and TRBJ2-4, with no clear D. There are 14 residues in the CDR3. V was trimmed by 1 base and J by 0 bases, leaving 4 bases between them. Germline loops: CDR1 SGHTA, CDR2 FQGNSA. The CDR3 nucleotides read TGTGCCAGCAGCTTAGGGTTAGCCAAAAACATTCAGTACTTC. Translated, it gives CASSLGLAKNIQYF.

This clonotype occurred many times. CDR3 DNA: TGTGCCAGCGGGATCGTCCGGGAAAAACTGTTTTTT. Translated: CASGIVREKLFF. V usage is TRBV12-3 or TRBV12-4 and J usage is TRBJ1-4; D is ambiguous. The V and J ends lost 8 bases and 8 bases respectively, with 12 bases between them. The CDR3 has 12 residues.

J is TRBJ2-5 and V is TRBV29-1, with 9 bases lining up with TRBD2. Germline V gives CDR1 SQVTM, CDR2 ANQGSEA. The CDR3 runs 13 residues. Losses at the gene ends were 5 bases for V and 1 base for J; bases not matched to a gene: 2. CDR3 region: CSVPTSGQETQYF. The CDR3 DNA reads TGCAGCGTTCCGACTAGCGGCCAAGAGACCCAGTACTTC.

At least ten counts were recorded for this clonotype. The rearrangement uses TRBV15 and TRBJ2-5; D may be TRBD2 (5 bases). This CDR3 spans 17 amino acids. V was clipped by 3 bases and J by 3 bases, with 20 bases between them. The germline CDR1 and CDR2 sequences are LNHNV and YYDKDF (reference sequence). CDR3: CATSRGRGLVGKETQYF. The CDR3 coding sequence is TGTGCCACCAGCAGGGGCAGAGGGCTTGTGGGGAAAGAGACCCAGTACTTC.

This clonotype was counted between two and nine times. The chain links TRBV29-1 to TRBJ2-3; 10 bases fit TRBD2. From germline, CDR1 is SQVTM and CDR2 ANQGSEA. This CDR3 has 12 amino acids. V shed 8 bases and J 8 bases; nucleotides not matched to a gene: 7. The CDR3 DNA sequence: TGCAGCATTACTAGCGGGAAGAGTACGCAGTATTTT. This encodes CSITSGKSTQYF.

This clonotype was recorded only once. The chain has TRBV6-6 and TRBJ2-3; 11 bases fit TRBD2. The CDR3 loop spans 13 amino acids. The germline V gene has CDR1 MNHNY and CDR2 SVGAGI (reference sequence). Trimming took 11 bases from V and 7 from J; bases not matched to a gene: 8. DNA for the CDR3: TGTGCCGGAGGACTAGCGGGCTCCTATACGCAGTATTTT. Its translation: CAGGLAGSYTQYF.

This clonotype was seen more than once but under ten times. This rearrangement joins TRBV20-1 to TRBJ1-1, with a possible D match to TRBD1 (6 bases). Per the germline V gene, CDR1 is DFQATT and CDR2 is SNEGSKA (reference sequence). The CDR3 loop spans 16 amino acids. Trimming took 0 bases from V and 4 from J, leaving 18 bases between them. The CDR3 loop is CSARDLRGQGITEAFF. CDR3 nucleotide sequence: TGCAGTGCTAGAGATCTCCGGGGGCAAGGCATCACTGAAGCTTTCTTT.

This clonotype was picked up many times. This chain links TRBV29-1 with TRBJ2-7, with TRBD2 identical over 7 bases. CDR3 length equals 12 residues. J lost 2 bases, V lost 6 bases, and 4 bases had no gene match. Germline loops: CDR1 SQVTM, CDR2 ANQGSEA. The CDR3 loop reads CSVGRVTYEQYF. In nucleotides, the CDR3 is TGCAGCGTGGGGAGGGTCACCTACGAGCAGTACTTC.

In nucleotides, the CDR3 is TGTGCCAGCTCACCACCAATTAGGTCGGGGGGACGACTAGCGGCCTACACCGGGGAGCTGTTTTTT. Translating it yields CASSPPIRSGGRLAAYTGELFF. The rearrangement joins TRBV18 to TRBJ2-2; 9 bases map to TRBD2. Germline V CDR1 and CDR2: KGHSH, LQKENI. The CDR3 runs to 22 residues. Trimming cost V 0 bases and J 3 bases; bases outside gene matches: 20.

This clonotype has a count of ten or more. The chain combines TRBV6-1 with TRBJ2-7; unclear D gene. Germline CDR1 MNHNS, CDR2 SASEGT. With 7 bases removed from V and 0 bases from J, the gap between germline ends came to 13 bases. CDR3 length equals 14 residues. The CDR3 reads CASIKDLLSYEQYF. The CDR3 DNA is TGTGCCAGCATTAAGGATTTACTCTCCTACGAGCAGTACTTC.

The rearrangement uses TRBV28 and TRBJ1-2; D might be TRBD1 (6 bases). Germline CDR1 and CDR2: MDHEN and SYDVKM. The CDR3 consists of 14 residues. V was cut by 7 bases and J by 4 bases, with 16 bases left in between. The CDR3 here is CASKPSGQPYGYTF. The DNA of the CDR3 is TGTGCCAGCAAACCCTCTGGACAGCCCTATGGCTACACCTTC.

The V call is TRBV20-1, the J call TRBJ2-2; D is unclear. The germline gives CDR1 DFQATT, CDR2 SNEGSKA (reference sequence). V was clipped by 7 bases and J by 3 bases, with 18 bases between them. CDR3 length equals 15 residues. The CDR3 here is CSVKEPGMDTGELFF. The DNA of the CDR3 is TGCAGTGTTAAGGAGCCTGGGATGGACACCGGGGAGCTGTTTTTT.

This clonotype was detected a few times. The CDR3 protein is CASSYRENTGELFF. The CDR3, as DNA: TGTGCCAGCAGTTACAGGGAGAACACCGGGGAGCTGTTTTTT. V gene TRBV6-6 combines with J gene TRBJ2-2; D gene unclear. Per germline, CDR1 MNHNY and CDR2 SVGAGI (reference sequence). The V end was cut by 2 bases, the J end by 1 base, with 5 bases between. CDR3 size: 14 residues.

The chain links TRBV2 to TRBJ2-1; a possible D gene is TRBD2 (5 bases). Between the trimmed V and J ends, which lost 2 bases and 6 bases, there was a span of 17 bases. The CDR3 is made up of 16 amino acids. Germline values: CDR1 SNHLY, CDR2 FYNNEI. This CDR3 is CASSEWRAPSGNEQFF. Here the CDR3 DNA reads TGTGCCAGCAGTGAATGGCGGGCCCCCTCGGGCAATGAGCAGTTCTTC.

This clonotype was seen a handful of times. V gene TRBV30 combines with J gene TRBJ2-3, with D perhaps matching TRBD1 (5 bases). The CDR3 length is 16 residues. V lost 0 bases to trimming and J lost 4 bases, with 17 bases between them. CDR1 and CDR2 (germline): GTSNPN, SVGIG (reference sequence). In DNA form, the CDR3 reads TGTGCCTGGAGTGTAGGTCAGGGTAGAGGAGCAGATACGCAGTATTTT. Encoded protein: CAWSVGQGRGADTQYF.

The CDR3 bases are TGTGCCAGCAGTGTAGGTCAAGGGCTCACAGATACGCAGTATTTT. It specifies CASSVGQGLTDTQYF. The gene calls are TRBV2 and TRBJ2-3; no clear D gene. This CDR3 comprises 15 residues. Germline lookup yields CDR1 SNHLY and CDR2 FYNNEI. The germline V and J ends were trimmed by 4 bases and 2 bases, with 13 bases remaining between them.

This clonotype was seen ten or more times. The DNA for the CDR3 is TGTGCCAGCAGCCCAATCGAGGGCTATGGCTACACCTTC. Residues: CASSPIEGYGYTF. The rearrangement links TRBV12-3 or TRBV12-4 to TRBJ1-2; D gene unclear. This CDR3 comprises 13 residues. V was shortened by 6 bases and J by 4 bases, with 12 bases between the two germline ends.

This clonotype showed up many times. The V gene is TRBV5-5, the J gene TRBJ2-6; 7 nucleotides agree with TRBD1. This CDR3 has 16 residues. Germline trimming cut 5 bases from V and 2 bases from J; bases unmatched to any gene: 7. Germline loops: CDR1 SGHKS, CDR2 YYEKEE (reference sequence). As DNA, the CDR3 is TGTGCCAGCAGTCGGTCCCAGGGGGCTGGGGCCAACGTCCTGACTTTC. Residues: CASSRSQGAGANVLTF.

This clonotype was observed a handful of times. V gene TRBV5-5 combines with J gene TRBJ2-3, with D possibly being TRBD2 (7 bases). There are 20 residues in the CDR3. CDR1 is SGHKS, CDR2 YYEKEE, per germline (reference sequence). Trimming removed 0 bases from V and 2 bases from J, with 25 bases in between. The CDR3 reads CASSLGVTGIELASTDTQYF. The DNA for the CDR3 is TGTGCCAGCAGCTTGGGAGTCACAGGGATTGAACTAGCGTCCACAGATACGCAGTATTTT.

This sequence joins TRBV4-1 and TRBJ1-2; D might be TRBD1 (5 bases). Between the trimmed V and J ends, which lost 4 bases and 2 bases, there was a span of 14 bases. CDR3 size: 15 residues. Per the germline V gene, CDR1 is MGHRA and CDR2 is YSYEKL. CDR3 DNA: TGCGCCAGCAGCCTCCCCTCGGGGGAGAACTATGGCTACACCTTC. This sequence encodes CASSLPSGENYGYTF.